This record concerns one T cell receptor beta chain sequence. No antigen is known for it. One end of the junction varies from germline; a read error may be responsible. The source of the sample is a study of blood T cells in healthy people across ages. Study in general: About one barcoded TCR beta cDNA was captured per two T cells. Study findings and constraints: Higher diversity and more naive CD4+ cells were features of long-lived donors, compared to aged donors.

Sample-barcoded 5' priming and a J-beta primer mix drove a second PCR of roughly 7 to 11 cycles. Tagging of each cDNA molecule was performed by a template-switch adaptor with 12 random nucleotides. Sequencing recovered at least 2.5 million CDR3-containing paired-end reads from each sample. MiXCR, run by TCRdb on the 5' RACE reads, gives a single entry per CDR3 protein. The repertoire has over a million distinct CDR3 sequences, approximately 63% of them found once; the top ten carry 6.5% to 8%. The germline V gene has CDR1 MGHRA and CDR2 YSYEKL. This CDR3 is 15 amino acids long. V usage is TRBV4-1 and J usage is TRBJ1-1, with a possible D match to TRBD1 (5 bases). Sequencing was carried out using blood. The receptor was isolated from a man younger than 35 in good health. CDR3 loop: CASSQGVTANTEAFF. The CDR3 region has the DNA TGCGCCAGCAGCCAAGGAGTGACAGCAAACACTGAGGCTTTCTTT.